This T cell receptor beta chain stems from a study of post-analysis software for immune sequencing data. Across the whole study: There were relapsing-remitting, secondary progressive and progressive-relapsing multiple sclerosis among the disease courses included.

Study-level results: Samples prepared in the same batch strongly co-clustered by F measure. TRBV segments more frequent in patients than in controls numbered about five and included TRBV5-6, TRBV5-1 and TRBV20-1. Normalized Chao1 diversity in multiple sclerosis patients fell significantly below that of controls.

Trimming removed 3 bases from V and 9 bases from J; junction bases left unmatched: 5. The CDR3 runs 14 residues. Looked up from germline, CDR1 is SGDLS and CDR2 is YYNGEE. This clonotype was counted between two and nine times. No antigen is known for it. TCR beta cDNA libraries included unique molecular identifiers. One entry per CDR3 protein results from TCRdb running MiXCR on the PCR reads. Here the sample spans roughly 430,000 distinct CDR3 sequences, 39% being singletons. This sequence originates from a girl aged 2-10 years with multiple sclerosis. Sequences were obtained from blood. The chain employs TRBV9 and TRBJ2-1; 11 bases are a match to TRBD2. As DNA, the CDR3 is TGTGCCAGCAGCGACTCTAGCGGGGGGTCTGAGCAGTTCTTC. Protein: CASSDSSGGSEQFF.